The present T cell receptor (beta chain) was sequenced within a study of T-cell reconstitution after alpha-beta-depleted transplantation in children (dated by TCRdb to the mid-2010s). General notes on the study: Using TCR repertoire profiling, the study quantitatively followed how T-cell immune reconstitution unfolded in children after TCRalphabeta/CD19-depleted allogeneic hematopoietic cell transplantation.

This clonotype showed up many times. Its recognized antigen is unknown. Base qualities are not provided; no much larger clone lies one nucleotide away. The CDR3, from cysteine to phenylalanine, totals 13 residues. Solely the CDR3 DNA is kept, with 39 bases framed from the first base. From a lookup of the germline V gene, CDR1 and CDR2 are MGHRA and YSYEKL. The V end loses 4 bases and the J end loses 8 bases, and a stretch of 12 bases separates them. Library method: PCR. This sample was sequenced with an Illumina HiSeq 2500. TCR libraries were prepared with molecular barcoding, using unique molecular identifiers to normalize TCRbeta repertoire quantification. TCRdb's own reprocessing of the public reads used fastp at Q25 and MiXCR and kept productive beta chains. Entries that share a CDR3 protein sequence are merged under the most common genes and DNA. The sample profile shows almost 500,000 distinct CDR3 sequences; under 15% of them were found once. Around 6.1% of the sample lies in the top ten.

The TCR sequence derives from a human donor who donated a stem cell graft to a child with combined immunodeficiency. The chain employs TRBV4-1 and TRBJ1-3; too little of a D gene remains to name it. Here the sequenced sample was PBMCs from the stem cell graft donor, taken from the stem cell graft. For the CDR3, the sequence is CASSPRDGDTIYF. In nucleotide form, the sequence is TGCGCCAGCAGCCCTCGTGATGGGGACACCATATATTTT.